This TCR beta chain was identified during a study of cytotoxic CD8 clonotypes in ibrutinib-treated CLL. This clone was found once. Its antigen remains unknown. Other nucleotide sequences in the sample specify the same CDR3. Clones were read by immunoSEQ multiplex PCR, and TCRdb kept only the in-frame ones, dropping some. Of 120,000 to 150,000 clones in the sample, 80% to 95% were seen once. V trimming: 6 bases; J trimming: 0 bases; junction bases outside the gene matches: 2. Germline values: CDR1 LNHNV, CDR2 YYDKDF (reference sequence). The CDR3 covers 14 residues. Study-level findings and limits: Sampling times differed between sustained-remission and progressing patients. Baseline clonality, higher than in age-matched healthy donors, tracked circulating CD8+ T-cell counts.

The chain has TRBV15 and TRBJ1-3; 7 bases align to TRBD1. This sample comprised PBMCs, obtained after 12 months of ibrutinib treatment. The receptor comes from a human donor with chronic lymphocytic leukemia. This chain's CDR3 is CATRTGNSGNTIYF. As DNA, the CDR3 is TGTGCCACCAGGACAGGGAACTCTGGAAACACCATATATTTT. Variable domain in full (rest from reference TRBV15 and TRBJ1-3): DAMVIQNPRYQVTQFGKPVTLSCSQTLNHNVMYWYQQKSSQAPKLLFHYYDKDFNNEADTPDNFQSRRPNTSFCFLDIRSPGLGDTAMYLCATRTGNSGNTIYFGEGSWLTVV.